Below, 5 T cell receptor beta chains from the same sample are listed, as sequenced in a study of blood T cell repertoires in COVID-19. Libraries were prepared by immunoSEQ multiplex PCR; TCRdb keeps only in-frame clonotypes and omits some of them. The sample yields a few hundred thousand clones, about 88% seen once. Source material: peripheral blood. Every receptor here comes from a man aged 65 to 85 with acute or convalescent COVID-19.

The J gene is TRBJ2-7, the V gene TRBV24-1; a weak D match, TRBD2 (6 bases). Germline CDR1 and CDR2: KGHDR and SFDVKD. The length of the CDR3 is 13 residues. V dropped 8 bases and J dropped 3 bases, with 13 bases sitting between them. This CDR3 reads CATNGGESYEQYF. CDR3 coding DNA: TGTGCCACCAACGGGGGAGAAAGCTACGAGCAGTACTTC.

This CDR3 reads CASSSAGGGYTF. The CDR3 DNA is TGTGCCAGTAGTTCCGCAGGGGGTGGCTACACCTTC. J is TRBJ1-2 and V is TRBV19, with 7 bases that match TRBD1. The CDR3 spans 12 residues. With 5 bases clipped from V and 7 bases from J, the junction kept 4 bases outside the gene matches. Germline V gene data show CDR1 as LNHDA and CDR2 as SQIVND (reference sequence). Full variable domain (outside the CDR3, taken from reference TRBV19 and TRBJ1-2): DGGITQSPKYLFRKEGQNVTLSCEQNLNHDAMYWYRQDPGQGLRLIYYSQIVNDFQKGDIAEGYSVSREKKESFPLTVTSAQKNPTAFYLCASSSAGGGYTFGSGTRLTVV.

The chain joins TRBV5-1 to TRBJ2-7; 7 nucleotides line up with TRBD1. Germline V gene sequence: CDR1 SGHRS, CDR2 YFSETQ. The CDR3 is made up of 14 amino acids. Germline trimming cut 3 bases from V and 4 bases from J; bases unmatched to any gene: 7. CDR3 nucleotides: TGCGCCAGCAGCTCCACAGGGGCAGGATACGAGCAGTACTTC. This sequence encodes CASSSTGAGYEQYF. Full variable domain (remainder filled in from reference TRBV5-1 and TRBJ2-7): KAGVTQTPRYLIKTRGQQVTLSCSPISGHRSVSWYQQTPGQGLQFLFEYFSETQRNKGNFPGRFSGRQFSNSRSEMNVSTLELGDSALYLCASSSTGAGYEQYFGPGTRLTVT.

The DNA of the CDR3 is TGTGCCAGCCTAGGGGAGGGAGACAGGGGTTACTTC. Translation: CASLGEGDRGYF. The chain couples TRBV6-5 to TRBJ2-4, with a possible D match to TRBD1 (8 bases). CDR1 and CDR2 (germline): MNHEY, SVGAGI. The CDR3 totals 12 residues. Trimming cost V 8 bases and J 16 bases, with 21 bases left between them.

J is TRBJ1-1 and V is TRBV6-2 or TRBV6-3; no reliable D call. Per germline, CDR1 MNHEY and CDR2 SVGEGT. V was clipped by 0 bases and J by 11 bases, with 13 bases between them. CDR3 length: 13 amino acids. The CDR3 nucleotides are TGTGCCAGCAGTTACTCGATATCGCCGGTGGCTTTCTTT. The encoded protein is CASSYSISPVAFF.